The present entry profiles one T cell receptor (beta chain) with its context. This specimen belongs to a study of T cell changes during pregnancy in multiple sclerosis. Data came from immunoSEQ multiplex PCR; TCRdb stores just in-frame clones and leaves some out. The table shows about 80,000 clones, with about 91% occurring only once. This CDR3 is built from 13 residues. V lost 8 bases and J lost 3, with 11 bases in between. From germline, CDR1 is LNHDA and CDR2 SQIVND (reference sequence). This chain connects TRBV19 to TRBJ1-5, with D possibly TRBD1 on 5 matching bases. This TCR derives from a female donor with multiple sclerosis, enrolled in a pregnancy study. The input for sequencing was peripheral blood, taken before pregnancy. Written as DNA, the CDR3 is TGTGCCAGTCTAGGACAACTCAATCAGCCCCAGCATTTT. Amino acid sequence: CASLGQLNQPQHF.